The clone carrying this T cell receptor beta chain was seen at least ten times. Its antigen remains unidentified. Every sequencing run drew on 15-18 subjects and yielded over 190 million TCR-beta sequences. One entry per CDR3 protein results from TCRdb running MiXCR on the 5' RACE reads. The table lists some 60,000 distinct CDR3 sequences, about 3.5% of them singletons. These data come from a study of neurological immune-mediated disorders. The study, taken as a whole, reports: Association with the multiple sclerosis repertoire cluster was not found for any clinical or MRI feature.

V lost 8 bases, J lost 5 bases, and 14 bases stayed unmatched. The CDR3 is made up of 16 amino acids. Germline CDR1 is MNHNY and CDR2 is SVGAGI (reference sequence). The chain uses TRBV6-6 and TRBJ2-3; 9 nucleotides match TRBD1. The sequencing input was PBMCs. The origin of this receptor is a woman between 45 and 60 years old with multiple sclerosis. CDR3 region: CASCDWGQGLGDTQYF. The CDR3 DNA is TGTGCCAGCTGCGACTGGGGACAGGGATTAGGAGATACGCAGTATTTT.